This passage covers 28 T cell receptor beta chains from one sample sequenced in a study of blood T cell repertoires in COVID-19. Assay: immunoSEQ multiplex PCR; the TCRdb copy retains only in-frame clones and omits some. The top ten hold about 3% of the sample, which has fewer than 120,000 clones, more than 75% seen once. The specimen was peripheral blood. These TCRs come from a woman in her fifties or sixties with acute or convalescent COVID-19.

The chain recombines TRBV27 with TRBJ1-1, with 12 bases aligning to TRBD1. After removal of 6 bases from V and 0 bases from J, the junction contained 8 bases not matched to a gene. Germline lookup yields CDR1 MNHEY and CDR2 SMNVEV (reference sequence). The CDR3 totals 17 residues. The CDR3 protein is CASRGDRDRGLNTEAFF. The CDR3 DNA follows: TGTGCCAGCAGGGGAGACCGGGACAGGGGGCTGAACACTGAAGCTTTCTTT.

This clone has only a few counts. The V and J genes are TRBV24-1 and TRBJ1-2; maybe TRBD1 (5 bases). CDR3 size: 16 residues. In germline, CDR1 is KGHDR, CDR2 SFDVKD. V gave up 3 bases and J gave up 5 bases, with 18 bases separating them. Here the CDR3 reads CATSDDGTGGWYGYTF. CDR3 DNA sequence: TGTGCCACCAGTGATGATGGGACGGGGGGATGGTATGGCTACACCTTC.

The rearrangement links TRBV3-1 (or the pseudogene TRBV3-2) to TRBJ2-1; 9 bases are shared with TRBD2. The V and J ends lost 1 base and 15 bases, in that order; junction bases with no gene match: 13. CDR1 LGHDT and CDR2 YNNKEL come from the germline V gene (reference sequence). The CDR3 is 15 amino acids. CDR3 sequence: CASSQAGLAPRMGFF. Written as DNA, the CDR3 is TGTGCCAGCAGCCAAGCGGGACTAGCTCCAAGAATGGGGTTCTTC.

The gene calls are TRBV6-5 and TRBJ2-7, with a weak D call TRBD2 (7 bases). The V end was cut by 0 bases, the J end by 4 bases, with 13 bases between. The CDR3 has 15 amino acids. Germline values: CDR1 MNHEY, CDR2 SVGAGI. In DNA, the CDR3 is TGTGCCAGCAGTTACTCGTTTGAGGGGGGGTACGAGCAGTACTTC. Translated: CASSYSFEGGYEQYF.

The chain recombines TRBV19 with TRBJ1-4; D uncertain. V lost 3 bases, J lost 0 bases, and 8 bases lay in between. Germline-derived CDR1 and CDR2 are LNHDA and SQIVND (reference sequence). The CDR3 spans 15 residues. In DNA form, the CDR3 reads TGTGCCAGTAGTATTGGGCAGGCAACTAATGAAAAACTGTTTTTT. This codes for CASSIGQATNEKLFF.

The chain uses TRBV3-1 (or the pseudogene TRBV3-2) and TRBJ2-2; D is perhaps TRBD1 (6 bases). The CDR3 consists of 15 residues. With 8 bases removed from V and 7 bases from J, the gap between germline ends came to 20 bases. Germline V gene lookup returns CDR1 LGHDT and CDR2 YNNKEL (reference sequence). DNA of the CDR3: TGTGCCAGCTCAACCGGAGGACAGAACCACGGGGAGCTGTTTTTT. This codes for CASSTGGQNHGELFF.

This chain joins TRBV20-1 and TRBJ2-3; TRBD2 matches 10 bases. The CDR3 runs 17 residues. From germline, CDR1 is DFQATT and CDR2 SNEGSKA (reference sequence). Trimming removed 3 bases from V and 2 bases from J; junction bases left unmatched: 11. CDR3 nucleotides: TGCAGTGCTAGTCTAGGACTAGCGGAGGTTACCACAGATACGCAGTATTTT. This translates into CSASLGLAEVTTDTQYF.

This clone was seen a few times. This chain uses TRBV28 with TRBJ1-4; D not resolved. Trimming took off 10 bases at V and 3 bases at J, with 15 bases between the two ends. CDR3 length: 14 amino acids. The germline gives CDR1 MDHEN, CDR2 SYDVKM. The CDR3 spells CAISSYSSNEKLFF. DNA for the CDR3: TGTGCCATCTCCTCGTACAGCTCTAATGAAAAACTGTTTTTT.

The chain has TRBV3-1 (or the pseudogene TRBV3-2) and TRBJ2-6; D call uncertain. V dropped 1 base and J dropped 3 bases, with 4 bases sitting between them. From germline, CDR1 is LGHDT and CDR2 YNNKEL (reference sequence). CDR3 length: 14 residues. The CDR3 DNA follows: TGTGCCAGCAGCCAAGTCAGTGGGGCCAACGTCCTGACTTTC. It is translated as CASSQVSGANVLTF.

The rearrangement uses TRBV6-2 or TRBV6-3 and TRBJ1-1, with 8 bases identical to TRBD1. J gave up 4 bases and V 4 bases, and 8 bases lay outside the gene matches. The CDR3 runs 15 residues. Germline CDR1 and CDR2: MNHEY and SVGEGT. CDR3 bases: TGTGCCAGCAGTTGGGCCCAGGGGGCGGGCACTGAAGCTTTCTTT. This encodes CASSWAQGAGTEAFF.

The chain couples TRBV6-5 to TRBJ2-5, with a weak D call TRBD1 (6 bases). CDR1 is MNHEY, CDR2 SVGAGI, per germline. Trimming took off 7 bases at V and 1 base at J, with 16 bases between the two ends. The CDR3 has 15 residues. CDR3: CASKALAGAQETQYF. Written as DNA, the CDR3 is TGTGCCAGCAAGGCCCTGGCAGGGGCCCAAGAGACCCAGTACTTC.

This clone was seen only a few times. The chain joins TRBV20-1 to TRBJ2-3; D uncertain. The V end was cut by 3 bases, the J end by 0 bases, with 19 bases between. CDR3 length: 17 residues. In germline, CDR1 is DFQATT, CDR2 SNEGSKA (reference sequence). The CDR3 coding sequence is TGCAGTGCTAGTTTCGCGAGGAATACCTTTAGCACAGATACGCAGTATTTT. Protein sequence: CSASFARNTFSTDTQYF.

The chain joins TRBV19 to TRBJ2-2; D gene ambiguous. Trimming cost V 3 bases and J 5 bases, with 7 bases left between them. The CDR3 has 13 amino acids. CDR1 is LNHDA and CDR2 is SQIVND in the germline V gene (reference sequence). CDR3 loop: CASSILATGELFF. CDR3 nucleotides: TGTGCCAGTAGTATTTTGGCAACCGGGGAGCTGTTTTTT.

V is TRBV28 and J is TRBJ2-1; TRBD2 agrees at 9 bases. The junction had 9 bases not matched to a gene; V was cut back by 3 bases and J by 6 bases. The CDR3 extends over 16 amino acids. CDR1 MDHEN and CDR2 SYDVKM come from the germline V gene. The CDR3 protein is CASSFTSGRTLNEQFF. The CDR3 DNA is TGTGCCAGCAGTTTTACTAGCGGGCGAACCCTCAATGAGCAGTTCTTC. The variable domain in full, with the rest retrieved from reference TRBV28 and TRBJ2-1, is DVKVTQSSRYLVKRTGEKVFLECVQDMDHENMFWYRQDPGLGLRLIYFSYDVKMKEKGDIPEGYSVSREKKERFSLILESASTNQTSMYLCASSFTSGRTLNEQFFGPGTRLTVL.

V and J are TRBV5-1 and TRBJ2-2; TRBD1 might be the D (7 bases). Germline V CDR1 and CDR2: SGHRS, YFSETQ. The CDR3 is 16 residues long. The ends were cut back, 4 bases at V and 1 base at J, with 14 bases in the middle. In nucleotides, the CDR3 is TGCGCCAGCAGCCCCCAGGGGGGCCTGAACACCGGGGAGCTGTTTTTT. This sequence encodes CASSPQGGLNTGELFF.

This sequence joins TRBV18 and TRBJ2-1, with D perhaps TRBD2 (6 bases). The ends were cut back, 3 bases at V and 7 bases at J, with 13 bases in the middle. From germline, CDR1 is KGHSH and CDR2 LQKENI. CDR3 length: 14 residues. The CDR3 DNA reads as TGTGCCAGCTCACCTTCCCGGGACTTGAATGAGCAGTTCTTC. Its translation: CASSPSRDLNEQFF.

The chain links TRBV19 to TRBJ2-3, with 9 bases matching TRBD2. Per germline, CDR1 LNHDA and CDR2 SQIVND (reference sequence). CDR3 size: 15 residues. Losses at the gene ends were 4 bases for V and 3 bases for J; bases not matched to a gene: 5. The CDR3 bases are TGTGCCAGTAGTACCGGACTAGCGAGAACAGATACGCAGTATTTT. It encodes CASSTGLARTDTQYF.

The CDR3: CASSLTSPGWDYGYTF. In DNA form, the CDR3 reads TGTGCCAGCAGCCTAACGTCCCCAGGGTGGGACTATGGCTACACCTTC. This chain links TRBV7-6 with TRBJ1-2, with a weak D call TRBD1 (5 bases). The V gene lost 5 bases and the J gene lost 3 bases, with 19 bases spanning the gap. Germline V CDR1 and CDR2: SGHVS, FNYEAQ. This CDR3 has 16 amino acids.

This clone was seen once. CDR3 protein: CASTEGSTDTQYF. The CDR3 DNA follows: TGTGCCTCAACCGAGGGAAGCACAGATACGCAGTATTTT. The chain recombines TRBV19 with TRBJ2-3, with D perhaps TRBD2 (5 bases). Looked up from germline, CDR1 is LNHDA and CDR2 is SQIVND (reference sequence). CDR3 length: 13 amino acids. Trimming took 11 bases from V and 0 from J, leaving 12 bases between them.

Only one count was recorded for this clone. The rearrangement uses TRBV6-2 or TRBV6-3 and TRBJ2-2; 12 bases fit TRBD2. This CDR3 has 17 residues. V was clipped by 4 bases and J by 0 bases; unmatched bases: 3. Germline V gene lookup returns CDR1 MNHEY and CDR2 SVGEGT. CDR3 nucleotide sequence: TGTGCCAGCAGTTGGACTAGCGGGACCGCGAACACCGGGGAGCTGTTTTTT. It encodes CASSWTSGTANTGELFF.

The chain combines TRBV28 with TRBJ2-1, with D maybe TRBD1 (5 bases). With 2 bases removed from V and 7 bases from J, the gap between germline ends came to 18 bases. Germline V gene sequence: CDR1 MDHEN, CDR2 SYDVKM. The CDR3 is made up of 16 amino acids. CDR3 residues: CASSLEGSGARNEQFF. The DNA for the CDR3 is TGTGCCAGCAGTTTAGAAGGATCTGGGGCCCGTAATGAGCAGTTCTTC.

The chain couples TRBV7-2 to TRBJ1-5, with 8 nucleotides matching TRBD1. The V and J ends lost 5 bases and 6 bases, in that order; junction bases with no gene match: 6. CDR1 is SGHTA, CDR2 FQGNSA, per germline. This CDR3 has 14 residues. The CDR3 nucleotides read TGTGCCAGCAGCGTGTCACAGGGGGTTCAGCCCCAGCATTTT. As protein: CASSVSQGVQPQHF.

V is TRBV6-6 and J is TRBJ1-3, with D possibly being TRBD1 (6 bases). Germline lookup yields CDR1 MNHNY and CDR2 SVGAGI (reference sequence). This CDR3 spans 13 amino acids. V gave up 5 bases and J gave up 3 bases, with 8 bases separating them. CDR3 protein: CASSPRGGNTIYF. CDR3 nucleotides: TGTGCCAGCAGTCCCAGGGGTGGAAACACCATATATTTT.

The rearrangement joins TRBV29-1 to TRBJ1-1; D uncertain. CDR3 length: 12 residues. Germline-derived CDR1 and CDR2 are SQVTM and ANQGSEA. Trimming shortened V by 6 bases and J by 7 bases, and 15 bases separated the two germline ends. CDR3 in amino acids: CSVARGNGEAFF. CDR3 nucleotide sequence: TGCAGCGTAGCGAGAGGGAACGGTGAAGCTTTCTTT.

This chain links TRBV30 with TRBJ2-1; TRBD1 might be the D (5 bases). The V gene's germline CDR1 is GTSNPN and CDR2 SVGIG (reference sequence). Trimming took off 3 bases at V and 7 bases at J, with 16 bases between the two ends. CDR3 length equals 14 residues. The DNA of the CDR3 is TGTGCCTGGAGCTTCCGGACACTGGGGAATGAGCAGTTCTTC. Translation: CAWSFRTLGNEQFF.

This chain's CDR3 is CASGIGPGNTIYF. For the CDR3, the DNA is TGTGCCAGCGGTATTGGGCCCGGAAACACCATATATTTT. The rearrangement joins TRBV2 to TRBJ1-3, with D unresolved. This CDR3 region has 13 residues. Germline V lookup: CDR1 SNHLY, CDR2 FYNNEI. V was pared by 8 bases and J by 4 bases, with 12 bases between.

The genes are TRBV7-6 and TRBJ2-1, with 11 nucleotides matching TRBD2. Germline V gives CDR1 SGHVS, CDR2 FNYEAQ. This CDR3 has 16 residues. The junction had 2 bases not matched to a gene; V was cut back by 0 bases and J by 4 bases. This chain's CDR3 is CASSLAGTSGYNEQFF. The CDR3 bases are TGTGCCAGCAGCTTAGCCGGGACTAGCGGATACAATGAGCAGTTCTTC.

This clone is a singleton in its sample. The CDR3: CASSGAEDGYTF. In DNA form, the CDR3 reads TGTGCCAGCTCCGGCGCCGAGGATGGCTACACCTTC. V usage is TRBV18 and J usage is TRBJ1-2; D ambiguous. There are 12 residues in the CDR3. In germline, CDR1 is KGHSH, CDR2 LQKENI. The ends were cut back, 6 bases at V and 6 bases at J, with 11 bases in the middle.